The 29 T cell receptor beta chains reported below all come from one sample, sequenced in a study of T cell responses to AZD1222 COVID-19 vaccine. The assay was immunoSEQ multiplex PCR, and TCRdb's table has in-frame clones only and misses some. There are some 130,000 clones in the sample; roughly 93% occur only once, and 0.9% to 1.2% lies in the top ten. The sample was peripheral blood, taken 28 days after the second AZD1222 dose. These receptors all stem from an adult who received the AZD1222 COVID-19 vaccine.

This chain links TRBV2 with TRBJ1-6; TRBD1 might be the D (6 bases). V was clipped by 7 bases and J by 2 bases, with 18 bases between them. The CDR3 runs to 17 residues. Germline V lookup: CDR1 SNHLY, CDR2 FYNNEI. This CDR3 reads CASITQGGIPYNSPLHF. As DNA, the CDR3 is TGTGCCAGCATCACTCAAGGGGGTATCCCCTATAATTCACCCCTCCACTTT.

The table lists this clone with a count of one. V and J are TRBV28 and TRBJ2-7, with D perhaps TRBD1 (6 bases). V gave up 6 bases and J gave up 3 bases, with 15 bases separating them. The CDR3 is 14 amino acids. Germline-derived CDR1 and CDR2 are MDHEN and SYDVKM. The CDR3 nucleotides are TGTGCCAGCAGCTACAGGGCTCCGGGCTACGAGCAGTACTTC. It yields the protein CASSYRAPGYEQYF.

This clone was seen a single time. The rearrangement uses TRBV3-1 (or the pseudogene TRBV3-2) and TRBJ2-7; D remains ambiguous. This CDR3 contains 13 residues. Per the germline V gene, CDR1 is LGHDT and CDR2 is YNNKEL (reference sequence). V lost 1 base and J 6 bases, leaving 10 bases between the germline ends. This CDR3 reads CASSQGRRGEQYF. The DNA of the CDR3 is TGTGCCAGCAGCCAAGGAAGAAGAGGCGAGCAGTACTTC.

CDR3 DNA sequence: TGTGCCAGCAGTTACTTTATGGACAGCTATAATTCACCCCTCCACTTT. The encoded protein is CASSYFMDSYNSPLHF. The gene calls are TRBV6-5 and TRBJ1-6, with D possibly matching TRBD1 (6 bases). Looked up from germline, CDR1 is MNHEY and CDR2 is SVGAGI. V was trimmed by 1 base and J by 3 bases, leaving 10 bases between them. The length of the CDR3 is 16 residues.

The CDR3 is CATGTGPYGYTF. In nucleotides, the CDR3 is TGTGCCACCGGGACAGGGCCGTATGGCTACACCTTC. The chain is built from TRBV24-1 and TRBJ1-2; 9 bases are shared with TRBD1. The V gene's germline CDR1 is KGHDR and CDR2 SFDVKD. The CDR3 sequence is 12 residues long. With 9 bases clipped from V and 5 bases from J, the junction kept 3 bases outside the gene matches.

This sequence joins TRBV9 and TRBJ1-5; perhaps TRBD1 as D (6 bases). The V end was cut by 6 bases, the J end by 1 base, with 14 bases between. This CDR3 is built from 15 residues. The germline V gene encodes CDR1 SGDLS and CDR2 YYNGEE. CDR3 sequence reads: CASTAGAESNQPQHF. The CDR3, as DNA: TGTGCCAGCACCGCGGGGGCTGAAAGCAATCAGCCCCAGCATTTT.

This chain connects TRBV6-5 to TRBJ2-3, with D hard to call. Germline values: CDR1 MNHEY, CDR2 SVGAGI. Trimming stripped 6 bases from V and 1 base from J, with 11 bases between. The CDR3 contains 14 residues. The CDR3 DNA reads TGTGCCAGCAGATTCGATAGTGGCACAGATACGCAGTATTTT. It is translated as CASRFDSGTDTQYF.

Here the CDR3 DNA reads TGTGCCAGCAGACACCAGGAGAAGTCAGGGGCTTGGTTTACAGATACGCAGTATTTT. It is translated as CASRHQEKSGAWFTDTQYF. The gene calls are TRBV28 and TRBJ2-3; tentative D call: TRBD1 (6 bases). This CDR3 has 19 amino acids. Per the germline V gene, CDR1 is MDHEN and CDR2 is SYDVKM. With 6 bases removed from V and 3 bases from J, the gap between germline ends came to 28 bases.

The chain links TRBV5-4 to TRBJ2-7; weak D call: TRBD2 (6 bases). The CDR3 contains 14 residues. Germline V lookup: CDR1 SGHNT, CDR2 YYREEE (reference sequence). Trimming took 3 bases from V and 5 from J, leaving 15 bases between them. The CDR3 DNA reads TGTGCCAGCAGCTCCGGGACTCCCCCGAACGAGCAGTACTTC. This gives the protein CASSSGTPPNEQYF.

This rearrangement joins TRBV7-9 to TRBJ2-2; 8 bases align to TRBD1. The CDR3 totals 15 residues. Germline CDR1 is SEHNR and CDR2 is FQNEAQ (reference sequence). With V trimmed by 4 bases and J by 4 bases, 5 bases remained unmatched. CDR3 protein: CASSSVQGATGELFF. CDR3 in DNA: TGTGCCAGCAGCTCCGTTCAGGGGGCCACCGGGGAGCTGTTTTTT.

The chain couples TRBV19 to TRBJ1-4; maybe TRBD1 (6 bases). The germline V and J ends were trimmed by 4 bases and 0 bases, with 15 bases remaining between them. There are 17 residues in the CDR3. In germline, CDR1 is LNHDA, CDR2 SQIVND (reference sequence). The CDR3 sequence is CASSTQTGTATNEKLFF. The DNA for the CDR3 is TGTGCCAGTAGTACCCAGACAGGAACTGCAACTAATGAAAAACTGTTTTTT.

The chain employs TRBV7-9 and TRBJ1-1, with D unclear. Germline V gene lookup returns CDR1 SEHNR and CDR2 FQNEAQ (reference sequence). The V gene lost 4 bases and the J gene lost 2 bases, with 5 bases spanning the gap. There are 12 residues in the CDR3. Here the CDR3 DNA reads TGTGCCAGCAGCTGGGATAACACTGAAGCTTTCTTT. Translation: CASSWDNTEAFF.

The CDR3 loop is CASSSGTLGTQYF. The CDR3 DNA is TGTGCCAGCTCTTCCGGGACGTTGGGGACCCAGTACTTC. The chain links TRBV18 to TRBJ2-5; D tentatively reads TRBD1 or TRBD2 (5 bases each). This CDR3 region has 13 residues. Germline V CDR1 and CDR2: KGHSH, LQKENI. V was pared by 6 bases and J by 7 bases, with 15 bases between.

The CDR3 region is CASSLAGEEYGYTF. In DNA form, the CDR3 reads TGCGCCAGCAGCTTGGCAGGGGAAGAATATGGCTACACCTTC. The rearrangement joins TRBV5-1 to TRBJ1-2; perhaps TRBD1 as D (6 bases). The CDR3 has 14 residues. Germline values: CDR1 SGHRS, CDR2 YFSETQ. With 0 bases removed from V and 5 bases from J, the gap between germline ends came to 11 bases.

This clone was found once. The chain links TRBV2 to TRBJ1-3; no reliable D call. Germline V gene lookup returns CDR1 SNHLY and CDR2 FYNNEI. CDR3 length: 16 amino acids. The ends were cut back, 3 bases at V and 0 bases at J, with 12 bases in the middle. This chain's CDR3 is CASSDLGWASGNTIYF. The CDR3 nucleotides read TGTGCCAGCAGTGATCTGGGGTGGGCCTCTGGAAACACCATATATTTT.

This clone was picked up a small number of times. The chain links TRBV6-1 to TRBJ2-3, with TRBD1 matching 9 bases. V was pared by 1 base and J by 4 bases, with 0 bases of the junction left unmatched. Germline V CDR1 and CDR2: MNHNS, SASEGT. This CDR3 has 14 residues. The CDR3 loop is CASSEGQGADTQYF. In DNA form, the CDR3 reads TGTGCCAGCAGTGAAGGACAGGGGGCAGATACGCAGTATTTT.

CDR3 residues: CASSLAGTGNEKLFF. The CDR3 DNA reads as TGCGCCAGCAGCTTGGCCGGGACAGGGAATGAAAAACTGTTTTTT. The J gene is TRBJ1-4, the V gene TRBV5-1; 9 nucleotides line up with TRBD1. CDR3 length: 15 amino acids. Germline V lookup: CDR1 SGHRS, CDR2 YFSETQ. J was trimmed by 5 bases and V by 0 bases; bases with no gene match: 2.

CDR3 region: CASSLEGLQPQHF. The CDR3, as DNA: TGCGCCAGCAGCTTGGAGGGGCTTCAGCCCCAGCATTTT. This chain connects TRBV5-1 to TRBJ1-5; possibly TRBD1 for D (5 bases). The ends were cut back, 0 bases at V and 6 bases at J, with 7 bases in the middle. Germline V gene lookup returns CDR1 SGHRS and CDR2 YFSETQ. The CDR3 contains 13 residues.

This chain links TRBV11-2 with TRBJ2-3; D is unresolved. Germline V lookup: CDR1 SGHAT, CDR2 FQNNGV. The CDR3 contains 16 residues. V lost 5 bases and J lost 0, with 15 bases in between. CDR3 in DNA: TGTGCCAGCAGCCAGCTGTGGGCGACGAGCACAGATACGCAGTATTTT. It translates to CASSQLWATSTDTQYF.

The chain couples TRBV6-1 to TRBJ1-6, with D hard to call. The CDR3 contains 15 residues. Germline V gene lookup returns CDR1 MNHNS and CDR2 SASEGT. Trimming left V 2 bases short and J 10 bases short, with 15 bases between. The CDR3, as DNA: TGTGCCAGCAGTGAAAATTTACAGATCGGGTCACCCCTCCACTTT. This sequence encodes CASSENLQIGSPLHF.

V gene TRBV12-3 or TRBV12-4 combines with J gene TRBJ1-5; no clear D gene. V dropped 0 bases and J dropped 3 bases, with 3 bases sitting between them. The CDR3 sequence is 13 residues long. The DNA for the CDR3 is TGTGCCAGCAGTTTAGCCCTCAATCAGCCCCAGCATTTT. Translating it yields CASSLALNQPQHF.

This rearrangement joins TRBV12-3 or TRBV12-4 to TRBJ1-2; possible D gene TRBD1, 5 bases. V shed 7 bases and J shed 6 bases, with 15 bases lying between them. The CDR3 spans 13 residues. The CDR3 sequence is CASTLGAGHGYTF. CDR3 nucleotides: TGTGCCAGCACCCTTGGGGCAGGCCATGGCTACACCTTC.

This sequence joins TRBV18 and TRBJ2-2; D possibly corresponds to TRBD1 (6 bases). Germline CDR1 is KGHSH and CDR2 is LQKENI. The CDR3 runs to 18 residues. The ends were cut back, 3 bases at V and 2 bases at J, with 19 bases in the middle. The CDR3 DNA reads as TGTGCCAGCTCACCCCCAATCCCGGGACATCCAAACACCGGGGAGCTGTTTTTT. Amino acids: CASSPPIPGHPNTGELFF. The variable domain in full, completed from reference TRBV18 and TRBJ2-2, reads NAGVMQNPRHLVRRRGQEARLRCSPMKGHSHVYWYRQLPEEGLKFMVYLQKENIIDESGMPKERFSAEFPKEGPSILRIQQVVRGDSAAYFCASSPPIPGHPNTGELFFGEGSRLTVL.

The chain links TRBV9 to TRBJ2-5, with D unresolved. The CDR3 loop spans 14 amino acids. The V end was cut by 0 bases, the J end by 5 bases, with 11 bases between. Per germline, CDR1 SGDLS and CDR2 YYNGEE. The CDR3 nucleotides are TGTGCCAGCAGCGTAGGCCTTGACGTGGAGACCCAGTACTTC. This gives the protein CASSVGLDVETQYF. Supplemented by reference TRBV9 and TRBJ2-5, the full variable domain reads DSGVTQTPKHLITATGQRVTLRCSPRSGDLSVYWYQQSLDQGLQFLIQYYNGEERAKGNILERFSAQQFPDLHSELNLSSLELGDSALYFCASSVGLDVETQYFGPGTRLLVL.

The J gene is TRBJ2-3, the V gene TRBV4-1; the D gene is possibly TRBD2 (5 bases). Trimming pared 4 bases from V and 0 bases from J, leaving 26 bases between. The CDR3 totals 20 residues. Germline CDR1 is MGHRA and CDR2 is YSYEKL. The CDR3 reads CASSRRSIDLDRTSTDTQYF. CDR3 DNA: TGCGCCAGCAGCCGGAGGTCGATAGACTTGGATCGGACTAGCACAGATACGCAGTATTTT.

The rearrangement uses TRBV19 and TRBJ1-1, with D maybe TRBD1 (5 bases). Trimming shortened V by 0 bases and J by 10 bases, and 15 bases separated the two germline ends. The CDR3 totals 14 residues. Germline loops: CDR1 LNHDA, CDR2 SQIVND (reference sequence). The CDR3 reads CASSIDREDSRAFF. As DNA, the CDR3 is TGTGCCAGTAGTATAGATCGGGAAGACAGTAGAGCTTTCTTT.

The gene calls are TRBV7-9 and TRBJ2-7; D unclear. Germline loops: CDR1 SEHNR, CDR2 FQNEAQ (reference sequence). The V end was cut by 1 base, the J end by 2 bases, with 9 bases between. The CDR3 spans 14 residues. For the CDR3, the DNA is TGTGCCAGCAGCTTAGGCGGTAAGCCCTACGAGCAGTACTTC. Translating it yields CASSLGGKPYEQYF.

The gene calls are TRBV28 and TRBJ1-5, with D possibly TRBD1 on 5 matching bases. The CDR3 contains 15 residues. Germline loops: CDR1 MDHEN, CDR2 SYDVKM. Trimming cost V 3 bases and J 3 bases, with 12 bases left between them. CDR3 region: CASSLGLGTNQPQHF. CDR3 DNA: TGTGCCAGCAGTTTGGGTTTGGGGACCAATCAGCCCCAGCATTTT.

The chain joins TRBV2 to TRBJ1-1; 8 nucleotides match TRBD1. Germline V gene sequence: CDR1 SNHLY, CDR2 FYNNEI. The V segment lost 4 bases and the J segment 1 base; nucleotides outside the gene matches: 8. The CDR3 length is 16 residues. CDR3 DNA: TGTGCCAGCAGTGGGCAGAACAGGGGGTCGAACACTGAAGCTTTCTTT. Its translation: CASSGQNRGSNTEAFF.